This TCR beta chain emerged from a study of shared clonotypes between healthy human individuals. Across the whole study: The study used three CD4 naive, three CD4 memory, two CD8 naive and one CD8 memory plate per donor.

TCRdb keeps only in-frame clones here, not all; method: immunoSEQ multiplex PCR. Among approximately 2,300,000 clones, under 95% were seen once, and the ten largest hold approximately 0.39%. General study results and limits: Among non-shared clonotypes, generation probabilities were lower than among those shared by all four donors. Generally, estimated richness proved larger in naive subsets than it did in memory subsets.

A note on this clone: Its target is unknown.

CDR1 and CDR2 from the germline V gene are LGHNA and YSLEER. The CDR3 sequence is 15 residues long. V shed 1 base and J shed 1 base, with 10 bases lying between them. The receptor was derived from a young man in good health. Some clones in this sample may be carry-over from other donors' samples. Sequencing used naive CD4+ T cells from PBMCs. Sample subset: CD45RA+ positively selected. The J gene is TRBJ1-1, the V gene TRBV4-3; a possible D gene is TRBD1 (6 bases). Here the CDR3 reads CASSQVLQGNTEAFF. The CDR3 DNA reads TGCGCCAGCAGCCAAGTTCTACAGGGGAACACTGAAGCTTTCTTT.